The clone carrying this TCR beta chain was counted only a few times. Its target is not known. The germline V gene encodes CDR1 SNHLY and CDR2 FYNNEI. V lost 6 bases and J 4 bases, leaving 10 bases between the germline ends. CDR3 size: 13 residues. The data are from a study of CD8+ T cells in alopecia areata. The study's findings and limits: In lesional scalp, particularly from alopecia totalis/universalis, clonality was higher than in normal scalp.

Following RNA extraction, reverse transcription yielded cDNA that acted as the sequencing template. Method: immunoSEQ multiplex PCR; TCRdb's copy keeps in-frame clones and lacks some. Of about 200,000 clones in the sample, 35% to 40% were seen once. Sample treatment: oral pan-JAK inhibitor, 5-10 mg twice daily. This TCR was sampled from a human donor with alopecia areata. This sequence joins TRBV2 and TRBJ2-1, with a possible D match to TRBD1 (6 bases). Sample: CD4+ T cells sorted from blood, taken at approximately week 30, from a patient treated with tofacitinib. CDR3 in DNA: TGTGCCAGCAGCTGGGACAATTACAATGAGCAGTTCTTC. Its protein is CASSWDNYNEQFF.